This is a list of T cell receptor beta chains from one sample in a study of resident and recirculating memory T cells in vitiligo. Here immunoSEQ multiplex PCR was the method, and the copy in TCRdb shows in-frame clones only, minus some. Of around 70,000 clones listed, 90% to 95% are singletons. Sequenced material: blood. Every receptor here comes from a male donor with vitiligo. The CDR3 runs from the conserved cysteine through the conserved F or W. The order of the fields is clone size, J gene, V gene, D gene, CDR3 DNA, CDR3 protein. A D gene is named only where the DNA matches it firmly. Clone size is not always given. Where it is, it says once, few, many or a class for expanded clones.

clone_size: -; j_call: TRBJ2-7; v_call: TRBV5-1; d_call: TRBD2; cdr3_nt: TGCGCCAGCAGCTTGGAGGGAGGGAGTTACGAGCAGTACTTC; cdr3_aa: CASSLEGGSYEQYF
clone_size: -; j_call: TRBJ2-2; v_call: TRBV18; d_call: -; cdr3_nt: TGTGCCAGCTCACCCCCGGCCGGGGGAGACACCGGGGAGCTGTTTTTT; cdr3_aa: CASSPPAGGDTGELFF
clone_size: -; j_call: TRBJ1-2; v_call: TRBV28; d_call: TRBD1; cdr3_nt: TGTGCCAGCAGTTTCCCGACAGGGGGGTATGGCTACACCTTC; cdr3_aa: CASSFPTGGYGYTF
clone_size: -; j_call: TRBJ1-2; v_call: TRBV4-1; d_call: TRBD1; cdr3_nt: TGCGCCAGCAGCCAAGAAGGGGGCTCTAACTATGGCTACACCTTC; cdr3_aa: CASSQEGGSNYGYTF
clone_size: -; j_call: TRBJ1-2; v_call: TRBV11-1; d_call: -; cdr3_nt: TGTGCCAGCAGCTCCACCCGGGACTTCGGCTATGGCTACACCTTC; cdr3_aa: CASSSTRDFGYGYTF
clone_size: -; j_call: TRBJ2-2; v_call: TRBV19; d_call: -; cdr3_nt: TGTGCCAGCAACAATCCATTTGCTCACACCGGGGAGCTGTTTTTT; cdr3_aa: CASNNPFAHTGELFF
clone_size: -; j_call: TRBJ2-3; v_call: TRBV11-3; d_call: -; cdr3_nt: TGTGCCAGCAGCCAAGTATCGGGGGGCCCTTATACTAGCACAGATACGCAGTATTTT; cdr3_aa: CASSQVSGGPYTSTDTQYF
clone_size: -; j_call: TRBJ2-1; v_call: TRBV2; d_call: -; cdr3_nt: TGTGCCAGCAGTCTCCCTAGCGTAAGTAGCTCCTACAATGAGCAGTTCTTC; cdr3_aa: CASSLPSVSSSYNEQFF
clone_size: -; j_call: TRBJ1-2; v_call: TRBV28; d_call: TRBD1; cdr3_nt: TGTGCCACAGAGGGCCAGGGGGCCGGGGGCTACACCTTC; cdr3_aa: CATEGQGAGGYTF
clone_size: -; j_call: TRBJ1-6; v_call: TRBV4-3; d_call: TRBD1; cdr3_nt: TGCGCCAGCAGCCAAGTGGACAGGAATAATTCACCCCTCCACTTT; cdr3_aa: CASSQVDRNNSPLHF
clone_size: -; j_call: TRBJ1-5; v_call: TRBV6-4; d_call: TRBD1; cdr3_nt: TGTGCCAGCAGTGACCAGGGGGTCATTCAGCCCCAGCATTTT; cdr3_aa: CASSDQGVIQPQHF
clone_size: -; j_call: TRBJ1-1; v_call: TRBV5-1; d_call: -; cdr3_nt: TGCGCCAGCAGCTTGTTACATGGCGGTTTGAACACTGAAGCTTTCTTT; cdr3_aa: CASSLLHGGLNTEAFF
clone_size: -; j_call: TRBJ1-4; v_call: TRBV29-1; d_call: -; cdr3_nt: TGCAGCGTTGAAGATGGAGGTGGCAGAGAACTGTTTTTT; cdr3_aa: CSVEDGGGRELFF
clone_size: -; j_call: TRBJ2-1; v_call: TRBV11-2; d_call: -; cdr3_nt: TGTGCCAGCAGCTCCGGGGGATACAATGAGCAGTTCTTC; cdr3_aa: CASSSGGYNEQFF
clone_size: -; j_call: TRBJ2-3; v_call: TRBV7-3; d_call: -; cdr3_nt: TGTGCCAGCAGCTCAAACTTCCGAGGGCGCAACACAGATACGCAGTATTTT; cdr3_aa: CASSSNFRGRNTDTQYF
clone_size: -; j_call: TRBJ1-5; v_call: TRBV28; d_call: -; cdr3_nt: TGTGCCAGCCTCAGAGGGATCGGCAATCAGCCCCAGCATTTT; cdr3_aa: CASLRGIGNQPQHF
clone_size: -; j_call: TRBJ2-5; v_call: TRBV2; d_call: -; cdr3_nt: TGTGCCAGCAGTCTAGTCCAGGGGATACAAGAGACCCAGTACTTC; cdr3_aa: CASSLVQGIQETQYF
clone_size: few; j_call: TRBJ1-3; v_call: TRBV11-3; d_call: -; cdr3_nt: TGTGCCAGCAGCTTAGGTGGAGCTGGAAACACCATATATTTT; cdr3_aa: CASSLGGAGNTIYF
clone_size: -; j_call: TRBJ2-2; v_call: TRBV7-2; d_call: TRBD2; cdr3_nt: TGTGCCAGCAGCTTACTCGGGGGGGTGAACACCGGGGAGCTGTTTTTT; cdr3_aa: CASSLLGGVNTGELFF
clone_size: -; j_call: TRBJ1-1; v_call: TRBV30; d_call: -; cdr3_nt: TGTGCCTGGAGAAGGGACTCCACCGGGGGAGCTTTCTTT; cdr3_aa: CAWRRDSTGGAFF
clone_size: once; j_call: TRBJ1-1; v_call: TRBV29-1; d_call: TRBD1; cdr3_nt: TGCAGCGTTTTAACAGGGGGGGTGTGGACTGAAGCTTTCTTT; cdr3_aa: CSVLTGGVWTEAFF
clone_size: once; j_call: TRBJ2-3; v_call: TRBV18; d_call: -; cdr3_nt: TGTGCCAGCTCTCCCCCACTAGGAACAAGCACAGATACGCAGTATTTT; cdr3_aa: CASSPPLGTSTDTQYF
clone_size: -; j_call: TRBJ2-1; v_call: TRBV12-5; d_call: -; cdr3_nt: TGTGCTAGTGGCACCCGACTAGTGCGGTTTTACAATGAGCAGTTCTTC; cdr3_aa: CASGTRLVRFYNEQFF
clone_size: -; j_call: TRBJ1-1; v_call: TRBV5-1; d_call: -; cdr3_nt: TGCGCCAGCTCGGCCGTCAGGGGTGGCACTGAAGCTTTCTTT; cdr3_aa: CASSAVRGGTEAFF
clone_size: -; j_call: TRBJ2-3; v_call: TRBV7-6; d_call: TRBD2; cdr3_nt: TGTGCCAGCAGCTCCGCCGGGACTAGCCCAACGGGGGCAGATACGCAGTATTTT; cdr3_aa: CASSSAGTSPTGADTQYF
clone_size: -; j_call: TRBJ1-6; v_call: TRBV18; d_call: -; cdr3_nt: TGTGCCAGCTCACCAGGCGGGTCACCCCTCCACTTT; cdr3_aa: CASSPGGSPLHF
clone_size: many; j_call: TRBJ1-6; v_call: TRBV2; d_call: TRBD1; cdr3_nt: TGTGCCAGCAGAGATTACCGGGACAGGGGGTCACCCCTCCACTTT; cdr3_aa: CASRDYRDRGSPLHF
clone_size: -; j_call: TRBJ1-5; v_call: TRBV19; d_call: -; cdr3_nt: TGTGCCAGTAGTAGTTCGGTAGATCAGCCCCAGCATTTT; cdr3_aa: CASSSSVDQPQHF
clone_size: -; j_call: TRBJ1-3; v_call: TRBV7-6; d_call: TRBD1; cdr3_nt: TGTGCCAGCAGCTCCGGACAGGGGACCTCTGGAAACACCATATATTTT; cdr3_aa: CASSSGQGTSGNTIYF
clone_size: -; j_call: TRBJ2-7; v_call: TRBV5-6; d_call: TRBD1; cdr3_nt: TGTGCCAGCAGCTTGGATTACAACCGGGACAGGGTTCCCTACGAGCAGTACTTC; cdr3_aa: CASSLDYNRDRVPYEQYF
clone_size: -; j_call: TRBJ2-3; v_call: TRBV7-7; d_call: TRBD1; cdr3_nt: TGTGCTAGCAGCTTAGGGACAGGGGGCGCGCGATTTTCAGATACGCAGTATTTT; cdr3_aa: CASSLGTGGARFSDTQYF
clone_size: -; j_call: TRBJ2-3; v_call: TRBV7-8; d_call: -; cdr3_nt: TGTGCCAGCAGCTTTGCCCTCGAGGCGCTAACGCAGTATTTT; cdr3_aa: CASSFALEALTQYF
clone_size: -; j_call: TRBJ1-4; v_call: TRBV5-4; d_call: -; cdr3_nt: TGTGCCAGCAGCATCGGTGCAACTAATGAAAAACTGTTTTTT; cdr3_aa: CASSIGATNEKLFF
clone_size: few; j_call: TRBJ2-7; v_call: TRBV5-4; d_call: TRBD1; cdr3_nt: TGTGCCGCGAGTCCGGGACAGGGGTTAGCCTACGAGCAGTACTTC; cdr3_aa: CAASPGQGLAYEQYF
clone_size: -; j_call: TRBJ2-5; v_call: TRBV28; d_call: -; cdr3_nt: TGTGCCAGCAGCTCTCCCGCAGGGCTTTTAGAGACCCAGTACTTC; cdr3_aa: CASSSPAGLLETQYF
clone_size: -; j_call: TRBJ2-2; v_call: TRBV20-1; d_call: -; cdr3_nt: TGCAGTGCTAGAGTAGCCGGGGAGCTGTTTTTT; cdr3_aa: CSARVAGELFF
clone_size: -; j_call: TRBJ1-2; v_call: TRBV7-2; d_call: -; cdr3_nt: TGTGCCAGCAGCTTACTTGGGGGGAACTATGGCTACACCTTC; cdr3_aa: CASSLLGGNYGYTF